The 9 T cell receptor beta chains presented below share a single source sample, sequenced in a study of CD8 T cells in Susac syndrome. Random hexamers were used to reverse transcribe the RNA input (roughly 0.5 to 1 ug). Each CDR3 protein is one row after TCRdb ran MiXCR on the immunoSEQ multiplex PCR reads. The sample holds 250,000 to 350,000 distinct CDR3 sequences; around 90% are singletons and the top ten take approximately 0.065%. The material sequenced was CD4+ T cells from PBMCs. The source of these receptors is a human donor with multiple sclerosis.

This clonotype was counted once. CDR3 coding DNA: TGTGCCAGCAGAGGACAGGCGAACACCGGGGAGCTGTTTTTT. It codes for CASRGQANTGELFF. The V gene is TRBV28, the J gene TRBJ2-2, with 7 bases fitting TRBD1. CDR3 length: 14 amino acids. Losses at the gene ends were 6 bases for V and 0 bases for J; bases not matched to a gene: 1. In germline, CDR1 is MDHEN, CDR2 SYDVKM.

DNA for the CDR3: TGTGCCAGCAGTTACTCGAGTCCCGTCCGGCACACTGAAGCTTTCTTT. This codes for CASSYSSPVRHTEAFF. The chain couples TRBV6-2 or TRBV6-3 to TRBJ1-1; D not certain. Trimming shortened V by 0 bases and J by 3 bases, and 14 bases separated the two germline ends. CDR1 and CDR2 from the germline V gene are MNHEY and SVGEGT. The CDR3 covers 16 residues.

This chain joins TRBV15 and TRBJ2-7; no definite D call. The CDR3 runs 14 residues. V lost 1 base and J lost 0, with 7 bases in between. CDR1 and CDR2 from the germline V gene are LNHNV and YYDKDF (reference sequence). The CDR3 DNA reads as TGTGCCACCAGCAGAGTCAGGAGCTCCTACGAGCAGTACTTC. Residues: CATSRVRSSYEQYF.

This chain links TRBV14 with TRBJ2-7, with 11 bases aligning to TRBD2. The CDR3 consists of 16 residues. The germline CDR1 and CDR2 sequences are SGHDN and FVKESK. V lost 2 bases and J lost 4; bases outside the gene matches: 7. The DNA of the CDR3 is TGTGCCAGCAGCCAACAACTAGCGGGAGCGGGGTACGAGCAGTACTTC. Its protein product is CASSQQLAGAGYEQYF.

For the CDR3, the DNA is TGTGCCTGGACCCCCGGAAGCAATCAGCCCCAGCATTTT. Encoded protein: CAWTPGSNQPQHF. This chain connects TRBV30 to TRBJ1-5; D gene ambiguous. Germline loops: CDR1 GTSNPN, CDR2 SVGIG (reference sequence). With 4 bases removed from V and 1 base from J, the gap between germline ends came to 8 bases. The CDR3 contains 13 residues.

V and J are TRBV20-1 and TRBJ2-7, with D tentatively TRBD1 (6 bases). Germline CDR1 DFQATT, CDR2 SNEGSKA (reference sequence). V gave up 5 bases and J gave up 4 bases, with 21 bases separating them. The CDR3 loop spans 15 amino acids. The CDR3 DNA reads TGCAGTGCTCCGGCATCCACAGGGATGGGGTACGAGCAGTACTTC. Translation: CSAPASTGMGYEQYF.

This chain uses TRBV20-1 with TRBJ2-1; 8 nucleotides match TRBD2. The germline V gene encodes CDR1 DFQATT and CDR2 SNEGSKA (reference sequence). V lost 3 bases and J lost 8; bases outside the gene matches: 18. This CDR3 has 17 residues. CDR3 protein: CSASRVPAGVVVDEQFF. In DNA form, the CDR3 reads TGCAGTGCTAGTAGGGTCCCAGCGGGAGTCGTGGTAGATGAGCAGTTCTTC.

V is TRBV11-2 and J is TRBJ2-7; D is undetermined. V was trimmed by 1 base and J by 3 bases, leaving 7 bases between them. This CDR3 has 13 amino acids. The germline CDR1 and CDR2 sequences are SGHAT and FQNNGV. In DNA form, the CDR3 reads TGTGCCAGCAGCTTAGGCTGGGACTACGAGCAGTACTTC. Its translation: CASSLGWDYEQYF.

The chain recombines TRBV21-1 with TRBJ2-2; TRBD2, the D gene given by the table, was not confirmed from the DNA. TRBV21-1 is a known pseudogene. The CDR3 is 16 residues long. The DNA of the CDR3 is TGTGCCAGCAGCAAAATACACGGGGGAGGCACCGGGGAGCTGTTTTTT. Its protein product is CASSKIHGGGTGELFF.